These T cell receptor beta chains were read from a single sample in a study of T cell repertoires in cytomegalovirus infection. TCRdb called the reads again in MiXCR, with one record for every CDR3 protein. Counted here are around 530,000 distinct CDR3 sequences, more than 20% occurring once; the ten biggest clones make up around 13%. Specimen: PBMCs. These receptors were obtained from a human donor in good health (CMV status not recorded). Some clones in this sample may be carry-over from other donors' samples. CDR3s include the opening cysteine and the closing phenylalanine or tryptophan. Each record gives: D gene, J gene, V gene, clone size, CDR3 DNA, CDR3 protein. A D gene is named only where the DNA matches it firmly. Where a row states a size, it is once, few, many or the class of an expanded clone; other rows omit it.

-	TRBJ2-5	TRBV7-9	-	TGTGCCAGCAGCTCTCCAGAGTACCAAGAGACCCAGTACTTC	CASSSPEYQETQYF
-	TRBJ1-2	TRBV20-1	few	TGCAGTGCTAGAAGATCCGGGACCCCGTTAAGCTACACCTTC	CSARRSGTPLSYTF
TRBD2	TRBJ2-3	TRBV20-1	-	TGCAGTGCCAGGACTAGCGGAGGGGCAGATACGCAGTATTTT	CSARTSGGADTQYF
-	TRBJ2-3	TRBV18	-	TGTGCCAGCTCACCTACACAGGGCCCTAGCACAGATACGCAGTATTTT	CASSPTQGPSTDTQYF
-	TRBJ1-1	TRBV7-9	-	TGTGCCAGCAGCTTATCCGCCCCCCATGGCACTGAAGCTTTCTTT	CASSLSAPHGTEAFF
TRBD2	TRBJ2-3	TRBV7-2	many	TGTGCCAGCAGCTTGACTAGCGCCAGCACAGATACGCAGTATTTT	CASSLTSASTDTQYF
-	TRBJ1-1	TRBV19	-	TGTGCCAGTACCCCCTCCCCCCCGGCGACCACCCTTAACACTGAAGCTTTCTTT	CASTPSPPATTLNTEAFF
TRBD1	TRBJ2-7	TRBV24-1	-	TGTGCCACCAGTGATACCGGGACAGGGGACTCCTACGAGCAGTACTTC	CATSDTGTGDSYEQYF
-	TRBJ1-4	TRBV27	few	TGTGCCAGCAGTTTATATGGGACCGAGTCTGAAAAACTGTTTTTT	CASSLYGTESEKLFF
-	TRBJ1-1	TRBV15	-	TGTGCCACCAGCAGAGAGACTGCCGCGGGGACTGAAGCTTTCTTT	CATSRETAAGTEAFF
TRBD1	TRBJ1-1	TRBV19	few	TGTGCCAGTAGTGCGCCGACAGGGGGTCACACTGAAGCTTTCTTT	CASSAPTGGHTEAFF
-	TRBJ2-2	TRBV7-7	-	TGTGCCAGCAGCTTAGAGGGATGGGGGGCCACCGGGGAGCTGTTTTTT	CASSLEGWGATGELFF
TRBD1	TRBJ2-7	TRBV28	-	TGTGCCAGCATCCCGGGACAGGTATGGTACGAGCAGTACTTC	CASIPGQVWYEQYF
-	TRBJ1-5	TRBV12-3/TRBV12-4	few	TGTGCCAGCAGTTTAGTCCTAAACTATGACTGGGGGGGCAATCAGCCCCAGCATTTT	CASSLVLNYDWGGNQPQHF
TRBD1	TRBJ2-5	TRBV27	-	TGTGCCAGCAGTTTATCTGTGGCAGGGGGCGCAGGAGGGACCCAGTACTTC	CASSLSVAGGAGGTQYF
-	TRBJ2-7	TRBV12-3/TRBV12-4	-	TGTGCCAGCAGTTTAATGCCTCCGAGATCCTACGAGCAGTACTTC	CASSLMPPRSYEQYF
-	TRBJ2-4	TRBV12-3/TRBV12-4	few	TGTGCCAGCAGTTTTCGACAAGCCAAAAACATTCAGTACTTC	CASSFRQAKNIQYF
-	TRBJ2-1	TRBV7-2	many	TGTGCCAGCAGCTGGGGATCCGGGACGGTGGCCTACAATGAGCAGTTCTTC	CASSWGSGTVAYNEQFF
TRBD2	TRBJ2-2	TRBV9	-	TGTGCCAGCAGCGTGGGCCTAGCGGGTTCCACCGGGGAGCTGTTTTTT	CASSVGLAGSTGELFF
TRBD2	TRBJ2-7	TRBV7-2	many	TGTGCCAGCAGCTTTACTGTTTTGTCGGGACTAGCGGGAGGCCCTCCTAGCGAGCAGTACTTC	CASSFTVLSGLAGGPPSEQYF
TRBD2	TRBJ2-1	TRBV20-1	few	TGCAGTGCTAGACCCCCTCTAGCGGTCTACAATGAGCAGTTCTTC	CSARPPLAVYNEQFF
-	TRBJ1-2	TRBV7-8	many	TGTGCCAGCAGCTCCCGGGATCCTCTATATGGCTACACCTTC	CASSSRDPLYGYTF
-	TRBJ1-5	TRBV7-2	many	TGTGCCAGCAGCTTAGGCAGGGGAGCAAATCAGCCCCAGCATTTT	CASSLGRGANQPQHF
-	TRBJ2-2	TRBV6-6	-	TGTGCCAGCCGGAGGGGGCGCTCCACCGGGGAGCTGTTTTTT	CASRRGRSTGELFF
TRBD1	TRBJ1-2	TRBV7-4	-	TGTGCCAGCAGCCGAGCAGGGGGCACGGCAAGAGGCTACACCTTC	CASSRAGGTARGYTF
-	TRBJ1-2	TRBV27	few	TGTGCCAGCAGTGTGACGGGAGGCTATGGCTACACCTTC	CASSVTGGYGYTF
TRBD2	TRBJ2-1	TRBV7-2	many	TGTGCCAGCAGCTTAAGTGAGCGGGAGTACAATGAGCAGTTCTTC	CASSLSEREYNEQFF
-	TRBJ1-1	TRBV7-2	many	TGTGCCAGCAGCTTAGACCTATCCGCTGAAGCTTTCTTT	CASSLDLSAEAFF
-	TRBJ2-5	TRBV20-1	few	TGCAGTGCTAGGGCACACCGGGACTCCAGGGAGACCCAGTACTTC	CSARAHRDSRETQYF
-	TRBJ1-1	TRBV18	-	TGTGCCAGCTCACCACTTGGGGTTCAGAACACTGAAGCTTTCTTT	CASSPLGVQNTEAFF
TRBD2	TRBJ2-1	TRBV6-2/TRBV6-3	-	TGTGCCAGCAGTTACTCTCTTCCTAGCGGGAGGGCCTACAATGAGCAGTTCTTC	CASSYSLPSGRAYNEQFF
TRBD1	TRBJ1-5	TRBV7-9	few	TGTGCCAGCAGCTCCGGGACAGGGGGCAGGCAGCCCCAGCATTTT	CASSSGTGGRQPQHF
-	TRBJ2-3	TRBV6-1	many	TGTGCCAGCAGTCCCCCGTCAGATACGCAGTATTTT	CASSPPSDTQYF
TRBD1	TRBJ1-5	TRBV20-1	few	TGCAGTGCTAGAGCCACGGGACAGGGGAGTCAGCCCCAGCATTTT	CSARATGQGSQPQHF
-	TRBJ2-2	TRBV25-1	few	TGTGCCAGCCTAACTGACAGGCCAGCAGGCACCGGGGAGCTGTTTTTT	CASLTDRPAGTGELFF
-	TRBJ2-3	TRBV2	-	TGTGCCAGCAGTGCCGGGACCCCACTATCAGGATCGTATACGCAGTATTTT	CASSAGTPLSGSYTQYF
TRBD1	TRBJ1-6	TRBV28	-	TGTGCCAGCAGTTTTGGGACAGGAAGGCGATCACCCCTCCACTTT	CASSFGTGRRSPLHF
-	TRBJ2-2	TRBV24-1	-	TGTGCCACCAGTGCCCCTAAACTTACCGGGGAGCTGTTTTTT	CATSAPKLTGELFF
-	TRBJ1-4	TRBV12-3/TRBV12-4	-	TGTGCCAGCAGTTTTATTACTAATGAAAAACTGTTTTTT	CASSFITNEKLFF
TRBD1	TRBJ2-2	TRBV12-3/TRBV12-4	-	TGTGCCAGCGGAACTAGACTTAACAGGGGGACGGGAACCGGGGAGCTGTTTTTT	CASGTRLNRGTGTGELFF
-	TRBJ2-3	TRBV6-2/TRBV6-3	-	TGTGCCAGCAGTTACTCGAAGGCAGATACGCAGTATTTT	CASSYSKADTQYF
-	TRBJ2-1	TRBV5-5	-	TGTGCCAGCAGCTTGAGGGAGGACTCCTACAATGAGCAGTTCTTC	CASSLREDSYNEQFF
-	TRBJ1-1	TRBV7-2	-	TGTGCCAGCAGCTCGAGTACGGGGACTGAAGCTTTCTTT	CASSSSTGTEAFF
TRBD1	TRBJ2-5	TRBV7-2	many	TGTGCCAGCAGCTTAGGCAGGGGGCAAGAGACCCAGTACTTC	CASSLGRGQETQYF
-	TRBJ1-5	TRBV14	-	TGTGCCAGCAGCCAAGGGGGAGACGGTCAGCCCCAGCATTTT	CASSQGGDGQPQHF
-	TRBJ2-7	TRBV7-9	many	TGTGCCAGCAGCTTACCGACGGATGCCTCCTACGAGCAGTACTTC	CASSLPTDASYEQYF